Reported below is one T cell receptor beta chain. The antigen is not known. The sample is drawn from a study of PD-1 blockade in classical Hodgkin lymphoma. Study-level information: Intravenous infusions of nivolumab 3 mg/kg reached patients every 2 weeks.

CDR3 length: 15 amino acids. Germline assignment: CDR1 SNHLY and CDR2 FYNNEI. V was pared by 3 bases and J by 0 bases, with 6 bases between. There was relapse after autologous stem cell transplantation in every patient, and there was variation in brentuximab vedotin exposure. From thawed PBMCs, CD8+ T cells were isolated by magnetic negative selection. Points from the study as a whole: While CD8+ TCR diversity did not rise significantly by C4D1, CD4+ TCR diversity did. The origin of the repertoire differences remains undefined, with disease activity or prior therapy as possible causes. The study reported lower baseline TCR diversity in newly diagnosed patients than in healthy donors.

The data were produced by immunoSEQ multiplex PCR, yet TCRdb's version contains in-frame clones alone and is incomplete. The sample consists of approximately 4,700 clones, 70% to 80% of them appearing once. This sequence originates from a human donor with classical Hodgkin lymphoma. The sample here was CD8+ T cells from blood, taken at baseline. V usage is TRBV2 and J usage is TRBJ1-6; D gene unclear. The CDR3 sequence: CASSESDSYNSPLHF. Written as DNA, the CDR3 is TGTGCCAGCAGTGAGTCGGACTCCTATAATTCACCCCTCCACTTT. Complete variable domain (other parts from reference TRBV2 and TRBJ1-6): EPEVTQTPSHQVTQMGQEVILRCVPISNHLYFYWYRQILGQKVEFLVSFYNNEISEKSEIFDDQFSVERPDGSNFTLKIRSTKLEDSAMYFCASSESDSYNSPLHFGNGTRLTVT.